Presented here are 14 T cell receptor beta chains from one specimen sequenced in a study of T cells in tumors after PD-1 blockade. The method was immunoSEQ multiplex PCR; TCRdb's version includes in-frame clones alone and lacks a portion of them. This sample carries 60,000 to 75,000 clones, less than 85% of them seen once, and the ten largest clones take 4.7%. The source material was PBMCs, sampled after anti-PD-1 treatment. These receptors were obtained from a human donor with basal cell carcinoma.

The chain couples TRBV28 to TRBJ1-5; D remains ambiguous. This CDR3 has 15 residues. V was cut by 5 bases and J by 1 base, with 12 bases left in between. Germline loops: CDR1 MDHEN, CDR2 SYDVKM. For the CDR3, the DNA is TGTGCCAGCAGTACCCGGCAGGAGAGCAATCAGCCCCAGCATTTT. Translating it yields CASSTRQESNQPQHF.

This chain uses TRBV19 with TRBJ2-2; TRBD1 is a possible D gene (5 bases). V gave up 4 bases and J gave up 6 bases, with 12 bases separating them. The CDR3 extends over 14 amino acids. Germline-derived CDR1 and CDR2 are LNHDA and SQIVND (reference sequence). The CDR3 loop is CASSRGVDAGELFF. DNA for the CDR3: TGTGCCAGTAGTAGGGGCGTCGATGCCGGGGAGCTGTTTTTT.

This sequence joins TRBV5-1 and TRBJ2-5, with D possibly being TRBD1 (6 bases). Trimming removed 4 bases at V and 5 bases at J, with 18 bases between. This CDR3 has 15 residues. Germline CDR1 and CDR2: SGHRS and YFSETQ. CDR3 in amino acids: CASSPLQGQGETQYF. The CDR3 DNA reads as TGCGCCAGCAGCCCTCTCCAGGGGCAGGGGGAGACCCAGTACTTC.

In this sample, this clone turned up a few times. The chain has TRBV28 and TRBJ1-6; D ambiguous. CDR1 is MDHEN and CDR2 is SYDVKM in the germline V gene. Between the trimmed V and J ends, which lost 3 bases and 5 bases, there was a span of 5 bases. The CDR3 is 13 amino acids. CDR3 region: CASSLSDNSPLHF. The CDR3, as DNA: TGTGCCAGCAGTTTGTCAGATAATTCACCCCTCCACTTT.

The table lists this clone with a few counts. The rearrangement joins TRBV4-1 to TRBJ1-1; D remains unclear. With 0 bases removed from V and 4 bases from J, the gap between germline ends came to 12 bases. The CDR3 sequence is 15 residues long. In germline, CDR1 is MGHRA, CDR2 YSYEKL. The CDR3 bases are TGCGCCAGCAGCCAAGAACACCTCAGGAGCACTGAAGCTTTCTTT. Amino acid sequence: CASSQEHLRSTEAFF.

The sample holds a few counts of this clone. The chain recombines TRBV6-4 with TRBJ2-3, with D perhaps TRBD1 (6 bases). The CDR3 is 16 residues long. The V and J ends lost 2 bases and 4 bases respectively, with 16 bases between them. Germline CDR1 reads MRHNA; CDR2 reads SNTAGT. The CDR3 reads CASSDHPQGSADTQYF. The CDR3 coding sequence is TGTGCCAGCAGTGACCATCCTCAGGGGTCGGCAGATACGCAGTATTTT.

CDR3 in amino acids: CASKGYSYSGANVLTF. DNA of the CDR3: TGTGCCAGTAAGGGGTACTCATACTCTGGGGCCAACGTCCTGACTTTC. The genes are TRBV19 and TRBJ2-6; D might be TRBD1 (5 bases). Trimming removed 7 bases from V and 0 bases from J, with 13 bases in between. CDR1 is LNHDA, CDR2 SQIVND, per germline (reference sequence). This CDR3 has 16 residues.

The CDR3 DNA sequence: TGTGCCAGCAGCTTAAGGGACAGGGTGAACACTGAAGCTTTCTTT. It translates to CASSLRDRVNTEAFF. The J gene is TRBJ1-1, the V gene TRBV7-8; 9 bases agree with TRBD1. CDR1 is SGHVS, CDR2 FQNEAQ, per germline. This CDR3 is 15 amino acids long. V dropped 2 bases and J dropped 0; count of bases not matched to a gene: 1.

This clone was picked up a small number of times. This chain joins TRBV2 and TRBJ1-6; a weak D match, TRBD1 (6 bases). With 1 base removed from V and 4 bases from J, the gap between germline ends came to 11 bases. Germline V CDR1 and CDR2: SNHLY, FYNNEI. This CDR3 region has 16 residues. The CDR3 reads CASSEVGQGYNSPLHF. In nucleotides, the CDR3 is TGTGCCAGCAGTGAAGTTGGTCAGGGGTATAATTCACCCCTCCACTTT.

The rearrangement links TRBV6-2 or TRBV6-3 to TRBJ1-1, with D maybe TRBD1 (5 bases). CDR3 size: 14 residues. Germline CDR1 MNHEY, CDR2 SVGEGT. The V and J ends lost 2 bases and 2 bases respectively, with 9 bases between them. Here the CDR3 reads CASSYGDGNTEAFF. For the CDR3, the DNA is TGTGCCAGCAGTTACGGGGACGGCAACACTGAAGCTTTCTTT.

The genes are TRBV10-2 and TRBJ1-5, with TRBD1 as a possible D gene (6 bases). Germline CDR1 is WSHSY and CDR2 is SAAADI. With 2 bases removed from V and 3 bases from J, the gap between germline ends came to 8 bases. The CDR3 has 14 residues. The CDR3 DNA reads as TGCGCCAGCAGTGAGAACAGGGCCAATCAGCCCCAGCATTTT. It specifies CASSENRANQPQHF.

CDR3 nucleotides: TGTGCCAGCAGCCAAGAAGACCCTCCCCGGTATGCGAACACCGGGGAGCTGTTTTTT. This translates into CASSQEDPPRYANTGELFF. V and J are TRBV4-2 and TRBJ2-2; D call uncertain. Trimming removed 0 bases from V and 0 bases from J, with 17 bases in between. This CDR3 comprises 19 residues. CDR1 is LGHNA, CDR2 YNFKEQ, per germline.

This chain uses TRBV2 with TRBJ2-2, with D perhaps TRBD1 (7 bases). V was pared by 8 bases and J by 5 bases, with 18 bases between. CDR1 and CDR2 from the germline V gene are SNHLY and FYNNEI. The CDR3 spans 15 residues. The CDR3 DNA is TGTGCCAGCGGAGGGGGCCTGGATAGGACCGGGGAGCTGTTTTTT. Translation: CASGGGLDRTGELFF.

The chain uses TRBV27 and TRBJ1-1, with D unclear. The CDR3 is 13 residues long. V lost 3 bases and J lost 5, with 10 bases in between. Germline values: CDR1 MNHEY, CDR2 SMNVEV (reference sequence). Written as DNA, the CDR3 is TGTGCCAGCAGTTTCAACATTTGGACTGAAGCTTTCTTT. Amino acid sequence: CASSFNIWTEAFF.